This TCR beta chain was sequenced for a study of PD-1 blockade in classical Hodgkin lymphoma. As to time point: newly diagnosed, previously untreated cHL patient sample. With magnetic negative selection, CD4+ T cells were purified from PBMCs that had been thawed. Notes on the study in general: At baseline, newly diagnosed patients reportedly showed less TCR diversity than healthy donors. The drivers behind the repertoire differences, possibly disease activity or prior therapy, remain undefined.

About this clone itself: Its antigen remains unidentified.

Libraries were prepared by immunoSEQ multiplex PCR; TCRdb keeps only in-frame clonotypes and omits some of them. The sample holds roughly 27,000 clones, more than 70% seen once. The CDR3 has 18 amino acids. Germline V gene lookup returns CDR1 MNHGY and CDR2 SVAAGI. Trimming removed 2 bases from V and 0 bases from J, with 17 bases in between. The sample consisted of CD4+ T cells from blood. The chain carries TRBV6-9 and TRBJ1-5; no clear D gene. This sequence originates from a human donor with classical Hodgkin lymphoma. The CDR3 coding sequence is TGTGCCAGCAGTTATAGCGGGGATGACGGGTGTAGCAATCAGCCCCAGCATTTT. Its protein is CASSYSGDDGCSNQPQHF.